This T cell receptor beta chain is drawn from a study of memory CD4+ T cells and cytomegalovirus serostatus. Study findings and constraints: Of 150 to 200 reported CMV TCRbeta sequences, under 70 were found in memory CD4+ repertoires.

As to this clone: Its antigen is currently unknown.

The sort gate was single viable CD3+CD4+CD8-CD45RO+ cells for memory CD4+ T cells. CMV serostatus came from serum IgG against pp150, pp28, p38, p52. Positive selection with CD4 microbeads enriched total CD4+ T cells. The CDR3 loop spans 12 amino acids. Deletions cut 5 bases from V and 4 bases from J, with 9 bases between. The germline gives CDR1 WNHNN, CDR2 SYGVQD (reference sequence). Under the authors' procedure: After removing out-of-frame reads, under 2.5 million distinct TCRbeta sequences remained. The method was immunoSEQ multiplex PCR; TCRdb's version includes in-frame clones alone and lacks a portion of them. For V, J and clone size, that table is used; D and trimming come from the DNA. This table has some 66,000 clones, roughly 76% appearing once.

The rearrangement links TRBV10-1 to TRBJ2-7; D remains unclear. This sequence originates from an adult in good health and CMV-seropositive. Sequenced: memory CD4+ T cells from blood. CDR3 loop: CASSSGKYEQYF. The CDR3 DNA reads TGCGCCAGCAGTTCGGGCAAATACGAGCAGTACTTC.